This T cell receptor (beta chain) was sequenced during a study of blood T cell repertoires in COVID-19. Study background: Samples of COVID-19 (acute and convalescent) were obtained from the United States, Italy and Spain. From T cells, B-cell-depleted T cells, or PBMCs came the material, which was cDNA or gDNA.

Patients of the Seattle cohort, enrolled during active infection, were followed longitudinally. Per the original methods: The authors estimated nucleated cell counts from reference gene primer amplification. The method was immunoSEQ multiplex PCR; TCRdb's version includes in-frame clones alone and lacks a portion of them. That table supplies the V and J calls and clone size; D and trimming were determined from the DNA. Among roughly 500,000 clones listed, roughly 89% were seen once. The germline V and J ends were trimmed by 3 bases and 4 bases, with 16 bases remaining between them. Germline V gene sequence: CDR1 SEHNR, CDR2 FQNEAQ (reference sequence). The CDR3 contains 15 residues.

This chain uses TRBV7-9 with TRBJ2-7, with D perhaps TRBD1 (6 bases). This clonotype was obtained from a young man with COVID-19, enrolled during active disease. Sequencing was done on a sample of peripheral blood. The CDR3 coding sequence is TGTGCCAGCAGCTTGAAGTCAGGGGCCACATACGAGCAGTACTTC. It encodes CASSLKSGATYEQYF.